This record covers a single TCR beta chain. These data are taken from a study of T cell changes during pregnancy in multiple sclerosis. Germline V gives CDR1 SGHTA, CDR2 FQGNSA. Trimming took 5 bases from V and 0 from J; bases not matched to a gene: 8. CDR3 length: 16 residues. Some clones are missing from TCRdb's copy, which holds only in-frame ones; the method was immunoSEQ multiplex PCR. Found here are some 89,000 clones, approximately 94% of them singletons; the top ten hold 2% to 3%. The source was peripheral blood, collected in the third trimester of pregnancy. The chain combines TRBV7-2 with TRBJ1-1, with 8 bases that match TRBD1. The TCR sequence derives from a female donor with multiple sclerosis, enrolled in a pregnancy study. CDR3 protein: CASSTQGGYVNTEAFF. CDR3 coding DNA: TGTGCCAGCAGCACACAGGGGGGATATGTGAACACTGAAGCTTTCTTT.